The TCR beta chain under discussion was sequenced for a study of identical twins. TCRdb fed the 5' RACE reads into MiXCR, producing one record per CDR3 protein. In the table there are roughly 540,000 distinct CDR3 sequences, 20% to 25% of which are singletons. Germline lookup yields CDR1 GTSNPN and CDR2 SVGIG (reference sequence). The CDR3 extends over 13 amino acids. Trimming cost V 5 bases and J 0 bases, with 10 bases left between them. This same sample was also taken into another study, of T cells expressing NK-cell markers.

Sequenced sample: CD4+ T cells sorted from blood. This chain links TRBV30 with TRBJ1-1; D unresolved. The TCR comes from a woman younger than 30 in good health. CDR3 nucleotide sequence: TGTGCCTGGGGGGAACAGCTGAACACTGAAGCTTTCTTT. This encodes CAWGEQLNTEAFF.